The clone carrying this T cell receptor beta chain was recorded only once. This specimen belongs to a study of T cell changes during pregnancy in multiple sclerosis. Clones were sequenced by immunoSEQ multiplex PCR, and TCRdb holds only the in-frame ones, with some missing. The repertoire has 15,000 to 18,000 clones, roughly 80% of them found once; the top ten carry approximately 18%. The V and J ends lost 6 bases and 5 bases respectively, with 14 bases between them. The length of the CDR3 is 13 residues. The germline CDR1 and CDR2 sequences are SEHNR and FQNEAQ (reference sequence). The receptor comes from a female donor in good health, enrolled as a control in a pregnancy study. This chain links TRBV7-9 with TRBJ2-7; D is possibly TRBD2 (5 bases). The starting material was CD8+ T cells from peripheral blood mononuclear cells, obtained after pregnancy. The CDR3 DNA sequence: TGTGCCAGCAGTCCAAGGGAGTCCCACGAGCAGTACTTC. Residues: CASSPRESHEQYF.